This T cell receptor beta chain came from a study of vaccination and CD4 T cells after COVID-19. Study in general: PCR on nasal swabs identified SARS-CoV-2 in convalescent patients, of whom fewer than ten were mild and one severe. Every participant had a vaccine, which was either BNT162b2 or mRNA-1273, given in two doses. Once diagnosed, patients had post-COVID samples drawn a median roughly 97 days later (range 35 to 161).

The CDR3 loop spans 15 amino acids. Trimming left V 1 base short and J 7 bases short, with 14 bases between. This clonotype was recorded only once. What it binds is unknown. Stated treatment: roughly 10-day PBMC culture with coronavirus spike peptide pools or control peptides (ViraFEST assay). Recorded positive PCR dates fall between March and December 2020, preceding US Alpha, Beta and Delta variants. Sequencing of DNA taken from cultured CD4+ T cells relied on the Oncomine TCR Beta short-read assay. TCRdb redid the calling of the PCR reads with MiXCR, one entry per CDR3 protein. Counted here are about 15,000 distinct CDR3 sequences, around a third occurring once; the ten biggest clones make up 10%.

V and J are TRBV12-3 or TRBV12-4 and TRBJ1-5; maybe TRBD1 (6 bases). Sequenced material: CD4+ T cells from blood, cultured in vitro, taken after SARS-CoV-2 vaccination. The sequence was obtained from a human donor who had recovered from COVID-19. The CDR3 loop reads CASSLVTGLGQPQHF. The CDR3 bases are TGTGCCAGCAGTTTAGTCACAGGGTTAGGGCAGCCCCAGCATTTT.